Listed below are T cell receptor beta chains from one sample, sequenced in a study of blood T cell repertoires in COVID-19. Assay used: immunoSEQ multiplex PCR; TCRdb lists only in-frame clones, some missing. Here the sample spans about 260,000 clones, just under 85% being singletons. The specimen was peripheral blood. These receptors were obtained from a woman aged 80 or over with acute or convalescent COVID-19. Each CDR3 is given with its conserved first and last residue. Each record gives: D gene, J gene, clone size, V gene, CDR3 protein, CDR3 DNA. D genes are given only for firm matches. The size field is filled for only some rows; it gives once, few, many or a size class.

d_call: -; j_call: TRBJ2-7; clone_size: -; v_call: TRBV11-2; cdr3_aa: CASSSQGIGQYF; cdr3_nt: TGTGCCAGCAGCTCTCAGGGAATCGGACAGTACTTC
d_call: TRBD1; j_call: TRBJ1-4; clone_size: once; v_call: TRBV7-9; cdr3_aa: CASSLDDRGQFF; cdr3_nt: TGTGCCAGCAGCTTAGATGACAGGGGGCAGTTTTTT
d_call: -; j_call: TRBJ1-1; clone_size: -; v_call: TRBV18; cdr3_aa: CASSPPPGTSNTEAFF; cdr3_nt: TGTGCCAGCTCACCACCGCCCGGGACAAGCAACACTGAAGCTTTCTTT
d_call: -; j_call: TRBJ2-7; clone_size: -; v_call: TRBV4-1; cdr3_aa: CASSQDPWARSDEQYF; cdr3_nt: TGCGCCAGCAGCCAAGATCCATGGGCGCGATCCGACGAGCAGTACTTC
d_call: -; j_call: TRBJ2-1; clone_size: -; v_call: TRBV6-6; cdr3_aa: CASTERTVPQFF; cdr3_nt: TGTGCCAGCACCGAACGGACAGTTCCGCAGTTCTTC
d_call: -; j_call: TRBJ2-2; clone_size: -; v_call: TRBV28; cdr3_aa: CASHDQRMGELFF; cdr3_nt: TGTGCCAGCCATGACCAGCGCATGGGGGAGCTGTTTTTT
d_call: TRBD1; j_call: TRBJ1-2; clone_size: -; v_call: TRBV19; cdr3_aa: CASSFGTGPNYGYTF; cdr3_nt: TGTGCCAGTAGTTTTGGGACAGGACCTAACTATGGCTACACCTTC
d_call: -; j_call: TRBJ2-2; clone_size: -; v_call: TRBV14; cdr3_aa: CASSQVTLAGELFF; cdr3_nt: TGTGCCAGCAGCCAAGTAACCCTAGCGGGGGAGCTGTTTTTT
d_call: -; j_call: TRBJ2-1; clone_size: -; v_call: TRBV18; cdr3_aa: CASSPSRGSRDRENEQFF; cdr3_nt: TGTGCCAGCTCACCCTCGCGGGGATCGAGAGACAGGGAAAATGAGCAGTTCTTC
d_call: TRBD1; j_call: TRBJ1-4; clone_size: -; v_call: TRBV7-9; cdr3_aa: CASSRTGAFNEKLFF; cdr3_nt: TGTGCCAGCAGCAGAACAGGGGCGTTTAATGAAAAACTGTTTTTT
d_call: -; j_call: TRBJ1-2; clone_size: -; v_call: TRBV28; cdr3_aa: CASSLERPNYGYTF; cdr3_nt: TGTGCCAGCAGTTTGGAGAGACCGAACTATGGCTACACCTTC
d_call: -; j_call: TRBJ1-2; clone_size: -; v_call: TRBV7-9; cdr3_aa: CASSTTATNYGYTF; cdr3_nt: TGTGCCAGCAGCACGACAGCTACCAACTATGGCTACACCTTC
d_call: -; j_call: TRBJ2-7; clone_size: -; v_call: TRBV6-6; cdr3_aa: CASIPGSSYEQYF; cdr3_nt: TGTGCCAGCATTCCCGGGAGCTCCTACGAGCAGTACTTC
d_call: -; j_call: TRBJ1-6; clone_size: -; v_call: TRBV7-8; cdr3_aa: CASSLEGTGHSSYNSPLHF; cdr3_nt: TGTGCCAGCAGCTTAGAAGGCACAGGACACTCCTCCTATAATTCACCCCTCCACTTT
d_call: TRBD2; j_call: TRBJ2-5; clone_size: -; v_call: TRBV5-6; cdr3_aa: CASSLLAGQETQYF; cdr3_nt: TGTGCCAGCAGCTTGCTAGCGGGACAAGAGACCCAGTACTTC
d_call: -; j_call: TRBJ2-2; clone_size: -; v_call: TRBV7-3; cdr3_aa: CASSLRLNRDMNTGELFF; cdr3_nt: TGTGCCAGCAGCTTAAGACTTAACCGGGACATGAACACCGGGGAGCTGTTTTTT
d_call: -; j_call: TRBJ1-3; clone_size: once; v_call: TRBV6-5; cdr3_aa: CASSYSEGGSGNTIYF; cdr3_nt: TGTGCCAGCAGTTACTCGGAGGGAGGTAGTGGAAACACCATATATTTT
d_call: -; j_call: TRBJ2-7; clone_size: -; v_call: TRBV29-1; cdr3_aa: CSVMDRKSYEQYF; cdr3_nt: TGCAGCGTGATGGACAGAAAATCCTACGAGCAGTACTTC
d_call: TRBD2; j_call: TRBJ2-1; clone_size: few; v_call: TRBV6-6; cdr3_aa: CASSYATSGRPNEQFF; cdr3_nt: TGTGCCAGCAGTTACGCGACTAGCGGGAGGCCAAATGAGCAGTTCTTC
d_call: -; j_call: TRBJ2-2; clone_size: once; v_call: TRBV7-2; cdr3_aa: CASSEQGFANTGELFF; cdr3_nt: TGTGCCAGCAGCGAACAGGGATTCGCGAACACCGGGGAGCTGTTTTTT
d_call: TRBD1; j_call: TRBJ2-7; clone_size: -; v_call: TRBV29-1; cdr3_aa: CSARGLVAEQYF; cdr3_nt: TGCAGCGCAAGGGGGCTGGTGGCGGAGCAGTACTTC
d_call: TRBD1; j_call: TRBJ1-5; clone_size: -; v_call: TRBV28; cdr3_aa: CASRGTGGNQPQHF; cdr3_nt: TGTGCCAGCCGCGGGACAGGGGGCAATCAGCCCCAGCATTTT
d_call: -; j_call: TRBJ2-2; clone_size: -; v_call: TRBV29-1; cdr3_aa: CSVELRLGGTGELFF; cdr3_nt: TGCAGCGTTGAGCTCCGACTAGGAGGCACCGGGGAGCTGTTTTTT
d_call: TRBD2; j_call: TRBJ2-1; clone_size: -; v_call: TRBV27; cdr3_aa: CASLQRGLAAYNEQFF; cdr3_nt: TGTGCCAGCCTACAAAGGGGACTAGCAGCCTACAATGAGCAGTTCTTC
d_call: TRBD1; j_call: TRBJ2-5; clone_size: -; v_call: TRBV2; cdr3_aa: CASNPGLDRDQETQYF; cdr3_nt: TGTGCCAGCAACCCAGGACTCGACAGGGACCAAGAGACCCAGTACTTC
d_call: -; j_call: TRBJ2-7; clone_size: -; v_call: TRBV6-5; cdr3_aa: CASSPTRTSDEQYF; cdr3_nt: TGTGCCAGCAGTCCAACTCGGACTTCTGACGAGCAGTACTTC
d_call: TRBD2; j_call: TRBJ2-1; clone_size: -; v_call: TRBV27; cdr3_aa: CASSVGLAVYNEQFF; cdr3_nt: TGTGCCAGCAGCGTCGGACTAGCGGTCTACAATGAGCAGTTCTTC
d_call: -; j_call: TRBJ2-7; clone_size: once; v_call: TRBV30; cdr3_aa: CAWRDTQVSYEQYF; cdr3_nt: TGTGCCTGGAGGGACACGCAAGTTTCCTACGAGCAGTACTTC
d_call: TRBD2; j_call: TRBJ2-3; clone_size: -; v_call: TRBV14; cdr3_aa: CASSQPRLAGTSDTQYF; cdr3_nt: TGTGCCAGCAGCCAACCCCGACTAGCGGGAACTTCAGATACGCAGTATTTT
d_call: TRBD1; j_call: TRBJ2-7; clone_size: -; v_call: TRBV11-2; cdr3_aa: CASSLQGAGYEQYF; cdr3_nt: TGTGCCAGCAGTTTACAGGGGGCTGGGTACGAGCAGTACTTC
d_call: -; j_call: TRBJ2-2; clone_size: -; v_call: TRBV5-1; cdr3_aa: CASSLVLGTGELFF; cdr3_nt: TGCGCCAGCAGCTTGGTTCTAGGCACCGGGGAGCTGTTTTTT
d_call: TRBD2; j_call: TRBJ2-1; clone_size: -; v_call: TRBV14; cdr3_aa: CASSRSGRAPLINEQFF; cdr3_nt: TGTGCCAGCAGCCGGAGCGGGAGAGCGCCTTTAATCAATGAGCAGTTCTTC
d_call: -; j_call: TRBJ1-6; clone_size: -; v_call: TRBV6-5; cdr3_aa: CASATGTYNSPLHF; cdr3_nt: TGTGCCAGCGCGACAGGTACCTATAATTCACCCCTCCACTTT
d_call: TRBD1; j_call: TRBJ1-6; clone_size: -; v_call: TRBV27; cdr3_aa: CATKTTGTGSNSPLHF; cdr3_nt: TGTGCCACCAAAACTACCGGGACAGGGAGTAATTCACCCCTCCACTTT
d_call: -; j_call: TRBJ1-5; clone_size: -; v_call: TRBV6-2/TRBV6-3; cdr3_aa: CASSYGENQPQHF; cdr3_nt: TGTGCCAGCAGTTACGGGGAGAATCAGCCCCAGCATTTT
d_call: TRBD1; j_call: TRBJ2-3; clone_size: -; v_call: TRBV27; cdr3_aa: CASRDTGGTDTQYF; cdr3_nt: TGTGCCAGCAGAGATACAGGGGGCACAGATACGCAGTATTTT
d_call: TRBD2; j_call: TRBJ2-3; clone_size: -; v_call: TRBV7-2; cdr3_aa: CASSLLPGLAGGSTDTQYF; cdr3_nt: TGTGCCAGCAGCCTACTCCCAGGATTAGCGGGAGGGAGCACAGATACGCAGTATTTT
d_call: -; j_call: TRBJ2-7; clone_size: many; v_call: TRBV5-1; cdr3_aa: CASRIVGGSYEQYF; cdr3_nt: TGCGCCAGCAGGATAGTCGGGGGCTCCTACGAGCAGTACTTC
d_call: TRBD1; j_call: TRBJ1-6; clone_size: -; v_call: TRBV7-9; cdr3_aa: CASSFGTGGFTNSPLHF; cdr3_nt: TGTGCCAGCAGCTTCGGGACAGGGGGCTTCACGAATTCACCCCTCCACTTT
d_call: TRBD1; j_call: TRBJ2-1; clone_size: -; v_call: TRBV2; cdr3_aa: CASRADRDSYNEQFF; cdr3_nt: TGTGCCAGCAGGGCGGACAGGGACTCCTACAATGAGCAGTTCTTC
d_call: TRBD2; j_call: TRBJ2-1; clone_size: -; v_call: TRBV5-1; cdr3_aa: CASTIVGGISYNEQFF; cdr3_nt: TGCGCCAGCACCATTGTCGGGGGGATAAGCTACAATGAGCAGTTCTTC
d_call: TRBD2; j_call: TRBJ2-7; clone_size: once; v_call: TRBV9; cdr3_aa: CASSVADGGGYEQYF; cdr3_nt: TGTGCCAGCAGCGTCGCGGACGGGGGGGGCTACGAGCAGTACTTC
d_call: TRBD1; j_call: TRBJ2-7; clone_size: -; v_call: TRBV19; cdr3_aa: CASSIVGQGTYEQYF; cdr3_nt: TGTGCCAGTAGTATAGTAGGACAGGGGACCTACGAGCAGTACTTC
d_call: TRBD1; j_call: TRBJ1-2; clone_size: -; v_call: TRBV3-1/TRBV3-2; cdr3_aa: CASSLTPTGGYGYTF; cdr3_nt: TGTGCCAGCAGCCTAACCCCGACAGGGGGCTATGGCTACACCTTC
d_call: -; j_call: TRBJ1-2; clone_size: few; v_call: TRBV5-8; cdr3_aa: CASSLRTVSGYTF; cdr3_nt: TGTGCCAGCAGCCTGCGGACAGTATCTGGCTACACCTTC
d_call: -; j_call: TRBJ1-2; clone_size: -; v_call: TRBV4-1; cdr3_aa: CASNSDRSYGYTF; cdr3_nt: TGCGCCAGCAACTCAGACAGGTCCTATGGCTACACCTTC
d_call: TRBD1; j_call: TRBJ2-7; clone_size: -; v_call: TRBV19; cdr3_aa: CASSPIGQGAREQYF; cdr3_nt: TGTGCCAGTAGTCCTATAGGACAGGGGGCTCGGGAGCAGTACTTC
d_call: -; j_call: TRBJ2-3; clone_size: -; v_call: TRBV18; cdr3_aa: CASSPNREQEYF; cdr3_nt: TGTGCCAGCTCACCAAACAGGGAGCAGGAGTATTTT
d_call: -; j_call: TRBJ1-1; clone_size: -; v_call: TRBV6-5; cdr3_aa: CASRQRGVTEAFF; cdr3_nt: TGTGCCAGCAGACAACGGGGGGTCACTGAAGCTTTCTTT
d_call: -; j_call: TRBJ1-2; clone_size: -; v_call: TRBV7-9; cdr3_aa: CASSLTSNYGYTF; cdr3_nt: TGTGCCAGCAGCTTAACATCTAACTATGGCTACACCTTC
d_call: -; j_call: TRBJ1-3; clone_size: -; v_call: TRBV5-4; cdr3_aa: CASSANLAGGERRNTIYF; cdr3_nt: TGTGCCAGCAGCGCAAATCTAGCAGGAGGGGAACGTCGGAACACCATATATTTT
d_call: TRBD2; j_call: TRBJ2-5; clone_size: once; v_call: TRBV5-4; cdr3_aa: CASSPIAGGRETQYF; cdr3_nt: TGTGCCAGCAGCCCTATAGCGGGGGGGCGAGAGACCCAGTACTTC
d_call: -; j_call: TRBJ1-4; clone_size: -; v_call: TRBV6-5; cdr3_aa: CASRKQGSNEKLFF; cdr3_nt: TGTGCCAGCAGGAAACAGGGAAGTAATGAAAAACTGTTTTTT
d_call: -; j_call: TRBJ2-5; clone_size: -; v_call: TRBV24-1; cdr3_aa: CATRESEGEQETQYF; cdr3_nt: TGTGCCACCAGGGAGAGCGAGGGGGAACAAGAGACCCAGTACTTC
d_call: -; j_call: TRBJ2-7; clone_size: -; v_call: TRBV5-4; cdr3_aa: CASSSQSGYYEQYF; cdr3_nt: TGTGCCAGCAGCTCGCAGAGCGGTTACTACGAGCAGTACTTC